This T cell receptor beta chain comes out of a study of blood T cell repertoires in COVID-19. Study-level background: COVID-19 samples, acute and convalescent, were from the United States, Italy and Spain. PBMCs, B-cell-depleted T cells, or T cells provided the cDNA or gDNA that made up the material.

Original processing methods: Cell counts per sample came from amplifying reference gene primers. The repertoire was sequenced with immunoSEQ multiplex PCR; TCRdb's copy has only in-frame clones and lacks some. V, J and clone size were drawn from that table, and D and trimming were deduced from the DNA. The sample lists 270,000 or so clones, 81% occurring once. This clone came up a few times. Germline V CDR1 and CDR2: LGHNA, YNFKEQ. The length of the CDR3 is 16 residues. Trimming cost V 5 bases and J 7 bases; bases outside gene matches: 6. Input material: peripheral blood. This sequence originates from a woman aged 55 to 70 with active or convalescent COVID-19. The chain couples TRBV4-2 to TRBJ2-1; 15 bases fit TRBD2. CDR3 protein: CASSSGLAGGPNEQFF. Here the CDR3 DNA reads TGTGCCAGCAGCTCAGGACTAGCGGGGGGGCCGAATGAGCAGTTCTTC.